This T cell receptor (beta chain) originates from a study of shared clonotypes between healthy human individuals. Study-level background: The people who gave samples were a couple of women and a few men aged 18 to 49.

Clones were read by immunoSEQ multiplex PCR, and TCRdb kept only the in-frame ones, dropping some. The sample has about 2.3 million clones, more than 85% seen once. Germline-derived CDR1 and CDR2 are SGHVS and FQNEAQ. Trimming removed 5 bases at V and 5 bases at J, with 7 bases between. The CDR3 runs to 12 residues. This sequence originates from a man aged 18 to 29 in good health. Some clones in this sample may be carry-over from other donors' samples. The chain combines TRBV7-8 with TRBJ2-1; D is uncertain. The specimen was naive CD4+ T cells from PBMCs. Sample subset: CD45RA+ positively selected. CDR3 coding DNA: TGTGCCAGCAGCCCTCGGGACAATGAGCAGTTCTTC. Protein product: CASSPRDNEQFF.